The rows below give T cell receptor beta chains drawn from one sample of a study of OX40 agonist ivuxolimab in advanced cancers. Profiled with immunoSEQ multiplex PCR; TCRdb holds only in-frame clones, not every one. Of 96,000 or so clones listed, about four fifths are singletons. The sequencing here drew on CD4+ or CD8+ T cells sorted from blood, taken in a trial of the OX40 agonist ivuxolimab. The receptors come from an adult with an advanced solid tumor such as melanoma, head and neck, liver or kidney cancer. CDR3s include the opening cysteine and the closing phenylalanine or tryptophan. Fields, in order: J gene, D gene, V gene, clone size, CDR3 DNA, CDR3 protein. D genes are given only for firm matches. Not all rows give a size; the values are once, few, many and, for expanded clones, a class.

TRBJ2-1,TRBD2,TRBV5-1,.,TGCGCCAGCAGCTCCGTTAGCGGGGGGGCTTTCAATGAGCAGTTCTTC,CASSSVSGGAFNEQFF
TRBJ2-3,TRBD2,TRBV10-3,.,TGTGCCATCAGCGGAAGTAGCGGGGGGACTAGCACAGATACGCAGTATTTT,CAISGSSGGTSTDTQYF
TRBJ2-1,.,TRBV6-5,.,TGTGCCAGCAGTTACTCGAGTAGCGGACACTTGGTGGAGCAGTTCTTC,CASSYSSSGHLVEQFF
TRBJ2-7,.,TRBV6-5,.,TGTGCCAGCAGTTACTCGAGGGGGAACGAGCAGTACTTC,CASSYSRGNEQYF
TRBJ2-1,.,TRBV9,few,TGTGCCAGCAGCGTAGGCGCGGGTAATGAGCAGTTCTTC,CASSVGAGNEQFF
TRBJ2-7,TRBD2,TRBV7-8,.,TGTGCCAGCAGTCGTACTAGCGGGGGTTCTACCTACGAGCAGTACTTC,CASSRTSGGSTYEQYF
TRBJ1-6,.,TRBV5-1,.,TGCGCCAGCAGCTACCAGGGGAACGATAATTCACCCCTCCACTTT,CASSYQGNDNSPLHF
TRBJ2-7,TRBD1,TRBV19,.,TGTGCCAGTAGTCCCAATGGGCTTGGGCAGGGGGCCTACGAGCAGTACTTC,CASSPNGLGQGAYEQYF
TRBJ2-7,.,TRBV7-9,.,TGTGCCAGCAGTCCCGGGGCACCGAACTACGAGCAGTACTTC,CASSPGAPNYEQYF
TRBJ1-1,.,TRBV6-6,.,TGTGCCAGCAGTTACTCGAAGAACACTGAAGCTTTCTTT,CASSYSKNTEAFF
TRBJ2-5,.,TRBV6-1,.,TGTGCCAGCAGCGGTGGACAGAAAGAGACCCAGTACTTC,CASSGGQKETQYF
TRBJ1-1,.,TRBV18,.,TGTGCCAGCTCACCGGCTATGGGCACTGAAGCTTTCTTT,CASSPAMGTEAFF
TRBJ2-1,.,TRBV10-3,.,TGTGCCACTACACCTTCCCCGGGACTGCTATACGCCGATGAGCAGTTCTTC,CATTPSPGLLYADEQFF
TRBJ2-2,TRBD2,TRBV5-4,once,TGTGCCAGCAGCTTCGGAAGCGGGGCTGCGATCGGGGAGCTGTTTTTT,CASSFGSGAAIGELFF
TRBJ2-7,TRBD1,TRBV7-2,.,TGTGCCAGCAGCTCCGGGACAGGGGCCTACGAGCAGTACTTC,CASSSGTGAYEQYF
TRBJ2-3,TRBD2,TRBV11-2,.,TGTGCCAGCAGCTTAGGGGACTACACAGATACGCAGTATTTT,CASSLGDYTDTQYF
TRBJ2-1,.,TRBV5-1,.,TGCGCCAGCAGCTTGCCTCGGGGGGCGGGGAATGAGCAGTTCTTC,CASSLPRGAGNEQFF
TRBJ1-6,.,TRBV30,.,TGTGCCTGGAGTGTAAAATCACCCCTCCACTTT,CAWSVKSPLHF
TRBJ1-3,.,TRBV21-1,.,TGTGCCAGCAGTCCCGTCCGGGGGGGCCCTGGAAACACCATATATTTT,CASSPVRGGPGNTIYF
TRBJ1-6,.,TRBV19,.,TGTGCCAGTAGTATCGCGGGGAGCCAGGGAAGCTCCTATAATTCACCCCTCCACTTT,CASSIAGSQGSSYNSPLHF
TRBJ2-6,TRBD1,TRBV7-9,few,TGTGCCAGCAGCCATCCGACAGGGGGCGTCCCTGGGGCCAACGTCCTGACTTTC,CASSHPTGGVPGANVLTF
TRBJ2-7,.,TRBV25-1,.,TGTGCCAGCGGGAGCTCAGCACTCTCCTACGAGCAGTACTTC,CASGSSALSYEQYF
TRBJ1-1,TRBD1,TRBV12-5,few,TGTGCTAGTGGTTCACCCCTCCGGGACAGGGGCCCCTTAGGGAACACTGAAGCTTTCTTT,CASGSPLRDRGPLGNTEAFF
TRBJ2-1,TRBD2,TRBV18,.,TGTGCCAGCTCACCACCGAGGGCGGGAGCAACCTACAATGAGCAGTTCTTC,CASSPPRAGATYNEQFF
TRBJ2-7,TRBD2,TRBV2,.,TGTGCCAGCACCCGGGAAGGGACTAGCGGGTTCTACGAGCAGTACTTC,CASTREGTSGFYEQYF
TRBJ2-7,TRBD1,TRBV15,.,TGTGCCACCAGCAGGAACCCCGACAGGGCACTCGAGCAGTACTTC,CATSRNPDRALEQYF
TRBJ1-5,.,TRBV30,.,TGTGCCTGGGGGGGCGGGGGGCACGGCAATCAGCCCCAGCATTTT,CAWGGGGHGNQPQHF
TRBJ1-1,.,TRBV18,.,TGTGCCAGCTCCCCCGAGGCAGCAAACACTGAAGCTTTCTTT,CASSPEAANTEAFF
TRBJ1-2,.,TRBV2,.,TGTGCCAGCAGTGAAGGAAACTATGGCTACACCTTC,CASSEGNYGYTF
TRBJ1-6,TRBD1,TRBV12-5,.,TGTGCTAGTGGTTTGGTAGCTATTCAGGGGGCTTTCTCTAGGCCCTATAATTCACCCCTCCACTTT,CASGLVAIQGAFSRPYNSPLHF
TRBJ2-2,.,TRBV2,.,TGTGCCAGCAGAGTGACTAGAGCGAACACCGGGGAGCTGTTTTTT,CASRVTRANTGELFF
TRBJ2-7,.,TRBV5-5,.,TGTGCCAGCATCACCGTTGAGGGGGCCTACGAGCAGTACTTC,CASITVEGAYEQYF
TRBJ2-4,TRBD2,TRBV6-5,.,TGTGCCAGCAGCCGGACTAGCGGGTTGTTGTACTTC,CASSRTSGLLYF
TRBJ2-1,TRBD2,TRBV7-9,.,TGTGCCAGCAGCTTAGATGGGCGGCTAGCGGGACCTGAAGAGCAGTTCTTC,CASSLDGRLAGPEEQFF
TRBJ2-3,.,TRBV13,.,TGTGCCAGCAGCCGGATTGGGGGGGGCGGTGCAGATACGCAGTATTTT,CASSRIGGGGADTQYF
TRBJ2-2,TRBD2,TRBV14,.,TGTGCCAGCAGTGCGGGACTAGCGGGATTAAAATCAGCCGGGGAGCTGTTTTTT,CASSAGLAGLKSAGELFF
TRBJ2-7,TRBD2,TRBV18,.,TGTGCCAGCTCAGTCAGTTCTAGCGGGAGTTACGAGCAGTACTTC,CASSVSSSGSYEQYF
TRBJ1-1,.,TRBV6-1,.,TGTGCCAGCACAGAGAAATGGACTGAAGCTTTCTTT,CASTEKWTEAFF
TRBJ1-4,.,TRBV18,.,TGTGCCAGCTCACTCCGGGACACTAATGAAAAACTGTTTTTT,CASSLRDTNEKLFF
TRBJ1-3,.,TRBV7-6,.,TGTGCCAGCCAGGGCGGAGGGCTCGGGGGTCGAAACACCATATATTTT,CASQGGGLGGRNTIYF
TRBJ1-1,.,TRBV29-1,.,TGCAGCGTCGGAAGGGGGGGCGGCACTGAAGCTTTCTTT,CSVGRGGGTEAFF
TRBJ2-7,.,TRBV5-1,.,TGCGCCAGCAGCTTGGACAGGGTCACGAACGAGCAGTACTTC,CASSLDRVTNEQYF
TRBJ2-7,.,TRBV6-5,.,TGTGCCAGCAGTTACGACCGGGGCCCGCAGTACTTC,CASSYDRGPQYF
TRBJ1-4,.,TRBV5-8,.,TGTGCCAGCAGCCCGATCCTTGCGGGTGTGCCAGCCTTGGTCGAACTGTTTTTT,CASSPILAGVPALVELFF
TRBJ1-6,.,TRBV6-5,.,TGTGCCACTCGAGCCACCGGACAGTGGCGGATCACCCTCCACTTT,CATRATGQWRITLHF
TRBJ1-5,.,TRBV2,.,TGTGCCAGCATCGCGGATTATAGCAATCAGCCCCAGCATTTT,CASIADYSNQPQHF
TRBJ2-1,TRBD1,TRBV5-6,.,TGTGCCAGCAGCTCACAGGGGGCAAGGTCCTACAATGAGCAGTTCTTC,CASSSQGARSYNEQFF
TRBJ1-3,TRBD1,TRBV7-9,once,TGTGCCAGCAGTTTCCCTAGGGGGCTTATAGGAAACACCATATATTTT,CASSFPRGLIGNTIYF
TRBJ1-2,.,TRBV30,.,TGTGCCTGGAGTGTTTCCACGGCAAGCTACACCTTC,CAWSVSTASYTF
TRBJ2-2,TRBD2,TRBV6-5,.,TGTGCCAGCAGTTACACGGGAGGCTCGAACACCGGGGAGCTGTTTTTT,CASSYTGGSNTGELFF
TRBJ2-7,TRBD1,TRBV5-1,.,TGCGCCAGCAGCTTGGAGGGGCAGGGGGCTTACGAGCAGTACTTC,CASSLEGQGAYEQYF
TRBJ2-3,.,TRBV7-7,.,TGTGCCAGCAGCTCGCAGGGGAGGGCCACAGATACGCAGTATTTT,CASSSQGRATDTQYF
TRBJ1-2,.,TRBV7-9,.,TGTGCCAGCAGCCCCCCTACCGGCTACACCTTC,CASSPPTGYTF
TRBJ2-3,.,TRBV5-1,.,TGCGCCAGCAGCCCCGGGGCCAAGGGAGATACGCAGTATTTT,CASSPGAKGDTQYF
TRBJ2-2,.,TRBV19,.,TGTGCCAGTACCATACAACTGGCCGGGGAGCTGTTTTTT,CASTIQLAGELFF
TRBJ2-3,TRBD1,TRBV11-2,.,TGTGCCAGCGTCTCCTGGGGACAGGGGTGGACAGATACGCAGTATTTT,CASVSWGQGWTDTQYF
TRBJ1-2,.,TRBV27,few,TGTGCCAGCAGTTTAAAGGGAGTTTATGGCTACACCTTC,CASSLKGVYGYTF
TRBJ2-3,TRBD2,TRBV10-3,.,TGTGCCATCAGTGATGGGGGGCAGCGGGGGGTCGCCGATACGCAGTATTTT,CAISDGGQRGVADTQYF
TRBJ2-1,.,TRBV6-6,.,TGTGCCAGCAGCCAATCCTACAATGAGCAGTTCTTC,CASSQSYNEQFF
TRBJ1-4,.,TRBV10-3,.,TGTGCCATCAGTGATATGCTGTCGGGTGAAAAACTGTTTTTT,CAISDMLSGEKLFF